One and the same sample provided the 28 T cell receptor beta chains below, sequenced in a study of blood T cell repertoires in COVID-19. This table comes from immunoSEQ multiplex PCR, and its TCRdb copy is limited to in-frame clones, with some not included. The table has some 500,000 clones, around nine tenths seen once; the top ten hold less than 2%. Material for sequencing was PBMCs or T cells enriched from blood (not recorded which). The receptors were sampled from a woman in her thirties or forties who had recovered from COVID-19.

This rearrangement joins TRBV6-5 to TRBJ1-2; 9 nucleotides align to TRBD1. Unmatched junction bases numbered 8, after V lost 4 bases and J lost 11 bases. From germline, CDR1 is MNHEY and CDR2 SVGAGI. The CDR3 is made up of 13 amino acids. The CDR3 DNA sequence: TGTGCCAGCAGTTCGGGACAGGGCCGGGGGTACACCTTC. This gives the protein CASSSGQGRGYTF.

The CDR3: CASSPRTDYNEQFF. The CDR3 nucleotides are TGTGCCAGTAGTCCCCGGACAGACTACAATGAGCAGTTCTTC. This rearrangement joins TRBV19 to TRBJ2-1; D is possibly TRBD1 (6 bases). Between the trimmed V and J ends, which lost 5 bases and 3 bases, there was a span of 11 bases. The germline CDR1 and CDR2 sequences are LNHDA and SQIVND (reference sequence). This CDR3 spans 14 amino acids. Complete variable domain (other parts from reference TRBV19 and TRBJ2-1): DGGITQSPKYLFRKEGQNVTLSCEQNLNHDAMYWYRQDPGQGLRLIYYSQIVNDFQKGDIAEGYSVSREKKESFPLTVTSAQKNPTAFYLCASSPRTDYNEQFFGPGTRLTVL.

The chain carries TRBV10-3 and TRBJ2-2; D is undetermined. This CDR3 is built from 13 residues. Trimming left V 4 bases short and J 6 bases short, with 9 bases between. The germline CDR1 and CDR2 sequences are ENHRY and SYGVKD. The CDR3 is CAISAEEAGELFF. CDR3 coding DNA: TGTGCCATCAGTGCAGAGGAAGCCGGGGAGCTGTTTTTT.

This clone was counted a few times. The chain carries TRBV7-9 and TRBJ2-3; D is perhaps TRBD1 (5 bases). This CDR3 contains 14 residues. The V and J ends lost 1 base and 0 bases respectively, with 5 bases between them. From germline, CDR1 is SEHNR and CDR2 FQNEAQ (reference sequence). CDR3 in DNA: TGTGCCAGCAGCTTAGGACAGAGCACAGATACGCAGTATTTT. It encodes CASSLGQSTDTQYF.

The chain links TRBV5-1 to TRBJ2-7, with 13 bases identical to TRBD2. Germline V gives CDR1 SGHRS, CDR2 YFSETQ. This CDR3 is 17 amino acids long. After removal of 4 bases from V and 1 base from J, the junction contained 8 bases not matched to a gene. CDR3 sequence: CASSRGTSGIRSYEQYF. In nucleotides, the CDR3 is TGCGCCAGCAGCCGAGGGACTAGCGGGATACGTTCCTACGAGCAGTACTTC.

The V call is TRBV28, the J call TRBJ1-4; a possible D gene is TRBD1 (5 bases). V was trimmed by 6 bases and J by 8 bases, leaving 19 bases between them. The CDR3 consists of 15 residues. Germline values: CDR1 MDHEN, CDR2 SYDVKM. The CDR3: CASRRPLAGLEKLFF. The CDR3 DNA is TGTGCCAGCAGACGTCCCCTGGCAGGGTTGGAAAAACTGTTTTTT.

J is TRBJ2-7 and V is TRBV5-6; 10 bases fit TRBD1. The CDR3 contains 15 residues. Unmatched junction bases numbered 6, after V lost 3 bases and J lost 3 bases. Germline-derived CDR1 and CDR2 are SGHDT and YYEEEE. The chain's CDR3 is CASSWFRDRGYEQYF. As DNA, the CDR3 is TGTGCCAGCAGCTGGTTCCGGGACAGGGGCTACGAGCAGTACTTC.

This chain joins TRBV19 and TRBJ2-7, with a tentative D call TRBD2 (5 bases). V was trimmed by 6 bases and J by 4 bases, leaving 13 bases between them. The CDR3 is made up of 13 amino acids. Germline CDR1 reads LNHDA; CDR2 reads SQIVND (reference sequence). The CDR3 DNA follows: TGTGCCAGTAGCCCCAGTCTAGCATACGAGCAGTACTTC. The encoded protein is CASSPSLAYEQYF.

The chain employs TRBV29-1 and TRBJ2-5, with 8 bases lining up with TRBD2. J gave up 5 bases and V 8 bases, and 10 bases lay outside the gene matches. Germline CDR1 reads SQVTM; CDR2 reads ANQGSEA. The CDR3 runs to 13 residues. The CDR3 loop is CSTKAGVYETQYF. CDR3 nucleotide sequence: TGCAGCACCAAAGCGGGAGTTTATGAGACCCAGTACTTC. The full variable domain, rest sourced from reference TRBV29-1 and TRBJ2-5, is SAVISQKPSRDICQRGTSLTIQCQVDSQVTMMFWYRQQPGQSLTLIATANQGSEATYESGFVIDKFPISRPNLTFSTLTVSNMSPEDSSIYLCSTKAGVYETQYFGPGTRLLVL.

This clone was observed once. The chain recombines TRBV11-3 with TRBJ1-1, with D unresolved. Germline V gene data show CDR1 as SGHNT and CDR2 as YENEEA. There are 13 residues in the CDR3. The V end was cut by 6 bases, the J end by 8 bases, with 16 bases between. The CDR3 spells CASSNGAAGEAFF. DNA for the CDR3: TGTGCCAGCAGTAACGGCGCTGCGGGAGAAGCTTTCTTT.

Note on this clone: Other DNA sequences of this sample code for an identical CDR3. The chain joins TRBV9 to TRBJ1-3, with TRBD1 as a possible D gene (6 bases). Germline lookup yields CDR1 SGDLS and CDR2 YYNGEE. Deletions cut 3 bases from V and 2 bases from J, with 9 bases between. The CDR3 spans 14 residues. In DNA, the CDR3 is TGTGCCAGCAGCGCGGACAGAGCTGGAAACACCATATATTTT. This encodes CASSADRAGNTIYF.

This CDR3 reads CAISESGTGESFF. CDR3 nucleotides: TGTGCCATCAGTGAGTCAGGGACAGGGGAGAGTTTCTTT. This chain joins TRBV10-3 and TRBJ1-1, with 10 bases matching TRBD1. With V trimmed by 0 bases and J by 13 bases, 5 bases remained unmatched. The CDR3 length is 13 residues. The germline V gene encodes CDR1 ENHRY and CDR2 SYGVKD.

The CDR3 loop is CASSQGAGMAEQYF. CDR3 bases: TGTGCCAGCAGCCAAGGGGCAGGGATGGCCGAGCAGTACTTC. The chain is built from TRBV3-1 (or the pseudogene TRBV3-2) and TRBJ2-7, with D perhaps matching TRBD1 (5 bases). The CDR3 has 14 amino acids. CDR1 and CDR2 (germline): LGHDT, YNNKEL (reference sequence). V was cut by 1 base and J by 6 bases, with 13 bases left in between.

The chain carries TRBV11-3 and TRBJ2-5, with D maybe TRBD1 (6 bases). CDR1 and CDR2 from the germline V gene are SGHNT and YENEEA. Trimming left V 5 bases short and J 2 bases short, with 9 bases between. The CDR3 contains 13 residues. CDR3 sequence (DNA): TGTGCCAGCAGCCCGGACAGACAAGAGACCCAGTACTTC. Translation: CASSPDRQETQYF.

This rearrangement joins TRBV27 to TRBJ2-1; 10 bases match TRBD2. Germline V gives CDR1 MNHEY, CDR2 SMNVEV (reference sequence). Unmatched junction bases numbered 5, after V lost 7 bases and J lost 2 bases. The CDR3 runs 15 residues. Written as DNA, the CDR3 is TGTGCCAGCACCCAGCGGGAGGGAACCTACAATGAGCAGTTCTTC. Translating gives CASTQREGTYNEQFF.

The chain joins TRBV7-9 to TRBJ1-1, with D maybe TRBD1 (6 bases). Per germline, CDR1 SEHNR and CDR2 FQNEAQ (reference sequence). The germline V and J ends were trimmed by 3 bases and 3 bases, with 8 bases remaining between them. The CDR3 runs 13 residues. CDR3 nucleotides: TGTGCCAGCAGCTTCTACAGGGACACTGAAGCTTTCTTT. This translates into CASSFYRDTEAFF. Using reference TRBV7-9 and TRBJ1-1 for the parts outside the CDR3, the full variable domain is DTGVSQNPRHKITKRGQNVTFRCDPISEHNRLYWYRQTLGQGPEFLTYFQNEAQLEKSRLLSDRFSAERPKGSFSTLEIQRTEQGDSAMYLCASSFYRDTEAFFGQGTRLTVV.

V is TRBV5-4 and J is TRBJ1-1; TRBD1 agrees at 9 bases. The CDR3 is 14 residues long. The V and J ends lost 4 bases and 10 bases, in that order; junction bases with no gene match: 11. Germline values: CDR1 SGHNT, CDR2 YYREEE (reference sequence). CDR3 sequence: CASSQSGQGLAAFF. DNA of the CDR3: TGTGCCAGCAGCCAATCAGGACAGGGGCTGGCAGCTTTCTTT.

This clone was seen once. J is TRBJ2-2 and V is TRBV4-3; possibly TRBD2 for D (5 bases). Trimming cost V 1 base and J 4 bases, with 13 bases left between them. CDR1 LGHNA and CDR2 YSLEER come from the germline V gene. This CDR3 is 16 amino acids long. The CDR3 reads CASSQVSVSLTGELFF. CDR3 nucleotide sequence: TGCGCCAGCAGCCAAGTTAGCGTGAGTCTCACCGGGGAGCTGTTTTTT.

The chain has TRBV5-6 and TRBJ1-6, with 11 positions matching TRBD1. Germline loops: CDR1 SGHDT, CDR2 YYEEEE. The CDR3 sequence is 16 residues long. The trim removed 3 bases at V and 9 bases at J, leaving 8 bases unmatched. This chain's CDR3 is CASSSDRGRFTSPLHF. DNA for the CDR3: TGTGCCAGCAGCTCGGACAGGGGGCGATTTACTTCACCCCTCCACTTT.

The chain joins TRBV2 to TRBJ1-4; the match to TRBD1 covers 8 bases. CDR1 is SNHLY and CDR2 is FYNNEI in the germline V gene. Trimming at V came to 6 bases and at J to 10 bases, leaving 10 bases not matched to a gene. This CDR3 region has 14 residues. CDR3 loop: CASRSDRAEGKLFF. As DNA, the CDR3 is TGTGCCAGCAGATCGGACAGGGCGGAAGGAAAACTGTTTTTT.

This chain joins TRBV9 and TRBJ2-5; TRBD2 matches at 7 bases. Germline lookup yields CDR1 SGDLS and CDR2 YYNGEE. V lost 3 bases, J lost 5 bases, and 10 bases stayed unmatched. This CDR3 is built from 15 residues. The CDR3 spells CASSARGGPRETQYF. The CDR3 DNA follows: TGTGCCAGCAGCGCGAGGGGAGGGCCTCGGGAGACCCAGTACTTC.

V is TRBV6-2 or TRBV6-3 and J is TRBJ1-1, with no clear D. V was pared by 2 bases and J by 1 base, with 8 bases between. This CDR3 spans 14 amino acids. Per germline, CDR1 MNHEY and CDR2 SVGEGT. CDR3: CASSYMPRNTEAFF. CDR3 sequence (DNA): TGTGCCAGCAGTTACATGCCGCGGAACACTGAAGCTTTCTTT.

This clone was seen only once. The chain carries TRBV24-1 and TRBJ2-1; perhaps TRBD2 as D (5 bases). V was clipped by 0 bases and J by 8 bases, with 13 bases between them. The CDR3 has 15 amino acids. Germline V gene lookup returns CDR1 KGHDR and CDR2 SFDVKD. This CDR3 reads CATSDLKGPGDEQFF. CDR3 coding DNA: TGTGCCACCAGTGATTTGAAGGGCCCCGGGGATGAGCAGTTCTTC.

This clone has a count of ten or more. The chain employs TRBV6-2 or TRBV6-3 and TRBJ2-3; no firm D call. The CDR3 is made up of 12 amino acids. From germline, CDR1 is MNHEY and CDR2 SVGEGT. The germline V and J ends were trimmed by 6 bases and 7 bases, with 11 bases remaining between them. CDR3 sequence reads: CASSQVTHTQYF. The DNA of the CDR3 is TGTGCCAGCAGCCAAGTGACACATACGCAGTATTTT.

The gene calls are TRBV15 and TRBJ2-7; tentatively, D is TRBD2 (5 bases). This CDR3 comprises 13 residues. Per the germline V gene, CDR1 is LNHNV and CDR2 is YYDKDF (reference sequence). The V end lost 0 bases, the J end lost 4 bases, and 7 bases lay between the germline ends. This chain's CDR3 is CATSRDWEYEQYF. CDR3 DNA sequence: TGTGCCACCAGCAGAGATTGGGAGTACGAGCAGTACTTC.

CDR3 region: CASSSDRGTGYNEQFF. The CDR3 bases are TGTGCCAGCAGTTCAGACCGCGGCACGGGCTACAATGAGCAGTTCTTC. The chain is built from TRBV27 and TRBJ2-1; D remains unclear. The CDR3 contains 16 residues. Trimming left V 4 bases short and J 3 bases short, with 16 bases between. CDR1 is MNHEY, CDR2 SMNVEV, per germline (reference sequence).

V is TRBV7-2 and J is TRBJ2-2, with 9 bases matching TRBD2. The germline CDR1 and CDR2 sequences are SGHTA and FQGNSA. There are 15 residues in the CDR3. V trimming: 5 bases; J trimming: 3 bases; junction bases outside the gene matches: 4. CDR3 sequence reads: CASSPRTSDTGELFF. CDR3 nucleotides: TGTGCCAGCAGCCCCCGGACTAGCGACACCGGGGAGCTGTTTTTT.

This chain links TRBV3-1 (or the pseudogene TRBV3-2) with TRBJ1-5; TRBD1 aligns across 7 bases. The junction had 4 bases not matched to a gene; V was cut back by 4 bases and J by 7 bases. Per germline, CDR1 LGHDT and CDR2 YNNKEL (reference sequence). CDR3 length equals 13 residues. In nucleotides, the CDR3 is TGTGCCAGCAGCCGGGACAGCTCCCAGCCCCAGCATTTT. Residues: CASSRDSSQPQHF.